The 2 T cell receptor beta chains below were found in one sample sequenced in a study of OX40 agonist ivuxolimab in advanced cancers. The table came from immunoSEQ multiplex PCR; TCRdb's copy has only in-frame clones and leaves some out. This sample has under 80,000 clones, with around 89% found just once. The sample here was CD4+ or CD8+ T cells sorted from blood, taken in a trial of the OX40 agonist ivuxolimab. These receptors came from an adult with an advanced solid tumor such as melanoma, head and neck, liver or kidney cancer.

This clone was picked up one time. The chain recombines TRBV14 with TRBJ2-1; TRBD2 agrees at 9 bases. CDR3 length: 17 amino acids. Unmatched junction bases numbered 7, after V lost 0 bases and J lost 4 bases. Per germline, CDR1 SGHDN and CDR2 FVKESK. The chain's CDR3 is CASSQDYGLATYNEQFF. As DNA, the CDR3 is TGTGCCAGCAGCCAAGATTACGGACTAGCGACGTACAATGAGCAGTTCTTC.

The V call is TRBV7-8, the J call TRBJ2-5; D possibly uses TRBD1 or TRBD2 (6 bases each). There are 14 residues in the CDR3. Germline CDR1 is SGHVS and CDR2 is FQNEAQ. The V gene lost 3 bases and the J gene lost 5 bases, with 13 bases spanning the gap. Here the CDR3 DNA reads TGTGCCAGCAGCTTCCCGGGGGCACGGGAGACCCAGTACTTC. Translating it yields CASSFPGARETQYF.